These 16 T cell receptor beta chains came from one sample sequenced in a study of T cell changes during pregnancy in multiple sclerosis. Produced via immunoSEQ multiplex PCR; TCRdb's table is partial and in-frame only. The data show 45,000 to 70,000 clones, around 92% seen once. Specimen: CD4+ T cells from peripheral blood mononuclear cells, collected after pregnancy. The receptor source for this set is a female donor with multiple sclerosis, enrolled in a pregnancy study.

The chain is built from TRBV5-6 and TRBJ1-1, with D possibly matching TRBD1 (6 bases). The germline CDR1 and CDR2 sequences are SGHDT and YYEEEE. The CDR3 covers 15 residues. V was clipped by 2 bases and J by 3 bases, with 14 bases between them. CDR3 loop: CASSFLGAKDTEAFF. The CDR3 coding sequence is TGTGCCAGCAGCTTCTTGGGGGCGAAAGACACTGAAGCTTTCTTT.

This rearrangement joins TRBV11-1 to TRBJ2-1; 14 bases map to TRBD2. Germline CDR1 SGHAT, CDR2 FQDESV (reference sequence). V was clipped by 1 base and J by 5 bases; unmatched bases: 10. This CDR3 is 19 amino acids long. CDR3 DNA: TGTGCCAGCAGCTTAGTTTATAAGGGGACTAGCGGGGGTAACAATGAGCAGTTCTTC. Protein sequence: CASSLVYKGTSGGNNEQFF.

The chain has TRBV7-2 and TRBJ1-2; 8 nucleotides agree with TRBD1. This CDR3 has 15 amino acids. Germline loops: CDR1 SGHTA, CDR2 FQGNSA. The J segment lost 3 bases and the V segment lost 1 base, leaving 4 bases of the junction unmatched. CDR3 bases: TGTGCCAGCAGCTTAGAGGGGACAGGCTACTATGGCTACACCTTC. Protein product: CASSLEGTGYYGYTF.

The CDR3 loop reads CASSYEPTGAREQYF. CDR3 in DNA: TGTGCCAGCAGTTACGAGCCGACAGGGGCTCGCGAGCAGTACTTC. The chain uses TRBV6-5 and TRBJ2-7, with 8 bases aligning to TRBD1. V lost 2 bases and J lost 6; bases outside the gene matches: 9. Germline assignment: CDR1 MNHEY and CDR2 SVGAGI. CDR3 length: 15 amino acids.

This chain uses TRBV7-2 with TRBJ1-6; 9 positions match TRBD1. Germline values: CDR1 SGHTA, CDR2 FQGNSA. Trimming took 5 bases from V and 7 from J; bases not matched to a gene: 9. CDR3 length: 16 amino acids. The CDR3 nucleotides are TGTGCCAGCAGCCCCTCACAGGGGGCAAGGAATTCACCCCTCCACTTT. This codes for CASSPSQGARNSPLHF.

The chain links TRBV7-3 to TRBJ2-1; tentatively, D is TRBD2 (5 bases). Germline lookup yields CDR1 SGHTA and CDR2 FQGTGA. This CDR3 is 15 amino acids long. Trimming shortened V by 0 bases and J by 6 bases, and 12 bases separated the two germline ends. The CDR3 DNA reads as TGTGCCAGCAGCTTAACGCTTGGGAGTGGCAATGAGCAGTTCTTC. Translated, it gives CASSLTLGSGNEQFF.

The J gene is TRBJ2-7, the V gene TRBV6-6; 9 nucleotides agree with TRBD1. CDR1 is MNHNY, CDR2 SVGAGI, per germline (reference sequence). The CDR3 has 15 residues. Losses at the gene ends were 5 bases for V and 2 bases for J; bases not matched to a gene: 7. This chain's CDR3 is CASSPDRGSTYEQYF. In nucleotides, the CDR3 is TGTGCCAGCAGTCCTGACAGGGGGAGTACCTACGAGCAGTACTTC.

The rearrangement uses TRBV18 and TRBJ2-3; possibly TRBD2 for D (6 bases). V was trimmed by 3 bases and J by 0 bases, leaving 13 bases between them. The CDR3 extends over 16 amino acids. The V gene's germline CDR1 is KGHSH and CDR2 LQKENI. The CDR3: CASSPVAGTSTDTQYF. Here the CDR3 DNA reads TGTGCCAGCTCACCGGTCGCGGGGACTAGCACAGATACGCAGTATTTT.

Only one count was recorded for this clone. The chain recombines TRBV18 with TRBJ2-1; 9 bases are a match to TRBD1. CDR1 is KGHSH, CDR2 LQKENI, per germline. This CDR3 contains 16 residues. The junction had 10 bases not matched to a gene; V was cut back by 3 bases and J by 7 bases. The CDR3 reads CASSPTMGQGKNEQFF. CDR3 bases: TGTGCCAGCTCACCTACCATGGGACAGGGAAAGAATGAGCAGTTCTTC.

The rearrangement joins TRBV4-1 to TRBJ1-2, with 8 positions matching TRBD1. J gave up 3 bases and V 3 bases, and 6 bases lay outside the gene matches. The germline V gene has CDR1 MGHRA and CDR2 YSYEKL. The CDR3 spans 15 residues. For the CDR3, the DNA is TGCGCCAGCAGCCATCCGGACAGGGCGGACTATGGCTACACCTTC. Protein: CASSHPDRADYGYTF.

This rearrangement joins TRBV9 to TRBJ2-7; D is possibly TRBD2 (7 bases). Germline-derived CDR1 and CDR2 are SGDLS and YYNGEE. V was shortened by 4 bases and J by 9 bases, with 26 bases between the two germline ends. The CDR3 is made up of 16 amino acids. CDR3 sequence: CASSLRGRGPPDRQYF. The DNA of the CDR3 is TGTGCCAGCAGCTTACGAGGGCGGGGGCCCCCGGATCGGCAGTACTTC.

The CDR3 nucleotides are TGCGCCAGCAGCCGGGGGCTACAGACGGATACGCAGTATTTT. The encoded protein is CASSRGLQTDTQYF. This chain links TRBV4-3 with TRBJ2-3; D possibly corresponds to TRBD1 (6 bases). The CDR3 is made up of 14 amino acids. CDR1 is LGHNA, CDR2 YSLEER, per germline. Trimming left V 4 bases short and J 6 bases short, with 14 bases between.

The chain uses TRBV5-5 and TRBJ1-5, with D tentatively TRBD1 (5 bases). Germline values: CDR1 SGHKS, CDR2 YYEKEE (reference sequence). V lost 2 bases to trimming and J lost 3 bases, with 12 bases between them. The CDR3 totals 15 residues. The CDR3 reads CASSFLGQLNQPQHF. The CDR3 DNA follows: TGTGCCAGCAGCTTTCTGGGGCAGCTCAATCAGCCCCAGCATTTT. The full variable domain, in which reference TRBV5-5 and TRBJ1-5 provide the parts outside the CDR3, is DAGVTQSPTHLIKTRGQQVTLRCSPISGHKSVSWYQQVLGQGPQFIFQYYEKEERGRGNFPDRFSARQFPNYSSELNVNALLLGDSALYLCASSFLGQLNQPQHFGDGTRLSIL.

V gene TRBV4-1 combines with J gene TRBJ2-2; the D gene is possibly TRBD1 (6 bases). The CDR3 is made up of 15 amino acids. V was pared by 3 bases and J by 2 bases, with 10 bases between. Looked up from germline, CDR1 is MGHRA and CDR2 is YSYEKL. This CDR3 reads CASSQAGANTGELFF. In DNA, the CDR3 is TGCGCCAGCAGCCAGGCAGGGGCTAACACCGGGGAGCTGTTTTTT.

The CDR3 region has the DNA TGCGCCAGCAGCCTCGGACAGGGGGACACCGGGGAGCTGTTTTTT. This codes for CASSLGQGDTGELFF. The chain combines TRBV5-1 with TRBJ2-2, with 10 bases fitting TRBD1. Losses at the gene ends were 4 bases for V and 3 bases for J; bases not matched to a gene: 3. Germline lookup yields CDR1 SGHRS and CDR2 YFSETQ. This CDR3 has 15 residues. The full variable domain, with the rest looked up from reference TRBV5-1 and TRBJ2-2, is KAGVTQTPRYLIKTRGQQVTLSCSPISGHRSVSWYQQTPGQGLQFLFEYFSETQRNKGNFPGRFSGRQFSNSRSEMNVSTLELGDSALYLCASSLGQGDTGELFFGEGSRLTVL.

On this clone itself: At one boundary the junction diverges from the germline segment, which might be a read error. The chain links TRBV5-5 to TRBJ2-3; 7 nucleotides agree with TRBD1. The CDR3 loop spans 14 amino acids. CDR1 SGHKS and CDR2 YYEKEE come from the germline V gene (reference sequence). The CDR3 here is CASTTRQGGDTQYF. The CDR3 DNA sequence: TGTGCCAGCACCACGAGACAGGGTGGAGATACACAGTATTTT. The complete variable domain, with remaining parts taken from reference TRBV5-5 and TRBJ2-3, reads DAGVTQSPTHLIKTRGQQVTLRCSPISGHKSVSWYQQVLGQGPQFIFQYYEKEERGRGNFPDRFSARQFPNYSSELNVNALLLGDSALYLCASTTRQGGDTQYFGPGTRLTVL.